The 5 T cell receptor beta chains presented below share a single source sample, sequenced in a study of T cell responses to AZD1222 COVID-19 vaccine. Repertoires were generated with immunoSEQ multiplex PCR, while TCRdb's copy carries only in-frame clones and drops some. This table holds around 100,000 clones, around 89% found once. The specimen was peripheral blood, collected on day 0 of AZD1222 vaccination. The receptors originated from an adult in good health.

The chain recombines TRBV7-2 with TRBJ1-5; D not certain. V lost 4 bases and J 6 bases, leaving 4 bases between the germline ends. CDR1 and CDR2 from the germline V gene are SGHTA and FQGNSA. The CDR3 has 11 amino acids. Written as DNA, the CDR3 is TGTGCCAGCAGCTCGGGTCAGCCCCAGCATTTT. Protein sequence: CASSSGQPQHF.

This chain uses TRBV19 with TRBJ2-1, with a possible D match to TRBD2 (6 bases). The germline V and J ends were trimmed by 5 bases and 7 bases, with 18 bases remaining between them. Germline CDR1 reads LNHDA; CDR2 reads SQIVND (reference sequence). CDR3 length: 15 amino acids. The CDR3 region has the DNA TGTGCCAGTAGTCCCGGGACTCCAACGGCAAATGAGCAGTTCTTC. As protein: CASSPGTPTANEQFF.

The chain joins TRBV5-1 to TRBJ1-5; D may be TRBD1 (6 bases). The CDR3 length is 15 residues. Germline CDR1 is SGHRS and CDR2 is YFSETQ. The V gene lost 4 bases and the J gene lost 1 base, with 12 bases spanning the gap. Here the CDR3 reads CASSAQGGSNQPQHF. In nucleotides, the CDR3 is TGCGCCAGCAGCGCACAGGGAGGCAGCAATCAGCCCCAGCATTTT.

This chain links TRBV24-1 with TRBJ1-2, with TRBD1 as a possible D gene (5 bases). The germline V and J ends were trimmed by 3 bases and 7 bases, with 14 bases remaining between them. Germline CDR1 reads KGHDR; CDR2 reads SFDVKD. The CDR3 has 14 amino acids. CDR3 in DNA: TGTGCCACCAGTGATGCTTGGGGAAGGGGTGGCTACACCTTC. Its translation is CATSDAWGRGGYTF.

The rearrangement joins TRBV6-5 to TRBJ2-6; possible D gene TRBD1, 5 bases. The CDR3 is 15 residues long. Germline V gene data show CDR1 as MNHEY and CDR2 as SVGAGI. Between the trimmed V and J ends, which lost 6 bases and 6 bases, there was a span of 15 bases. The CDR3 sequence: CASRQGVAKANVLTF. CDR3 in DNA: TGTGCCAGCAGGCAAGGGGTCGCCAAGGCCAACGTCCTGACTTTC.